The clone carrying this TCR beta chain was counted ten times or more. The sample belongs to a study of T cells in Graves' hyperthyroidism and ophthalmopathy. The germline CDR1 and CDR2 sequences are SGHTA and FQGNSA. The CDR3 length is 14 residues. Trimming pared 0 bases from V and 7 bases from J, leaving 10 bases between. Patients were excluded for uncontrolled infection, other autoimmune disease, pregnancy or lactation. TCR beta CDR3 region amplification was performed from RNA transcripts. The HTBI primer set served for first-round RT-PCR of the TCR CDR3. TCRdb re-called the multiplex PCR reads through MiXCR, storing one row per CDR3 protein. The table lists around 180,000 distinct CDR3 sequences, about a sixth of them singletons, with roughly 32% in the top ten.

Sequences were obtained from blood. The source of this sequence is a woman aged 45 to 65 with Graves' hyperthyroidism. The chain combines TRBV7-2 with TRBJ2-1, with D perhaps TRBD2 (6 bases). CDR3 sequence reads: CASSLARGRNEQFF. The CDR3, as DNA: TGTGCCAGCAGCTTAGCGCGGGGAAGGAATGAGCAGTTCTTC.